These 5 T cell receptor beta chains originate from one sample sequenced in a study of blood T cell repertoires in COVID-19. Sequencing used immunoSEQ multiplex PCR; TCRdb keeps in-frame clones, though not all of them. The profile shows around 270,000 clones, approximately 84% of them singletons. Sequencing was carried out using peripheral blood. The receptors come from a person aged 65 to 85 with COVID-19, enrolled during active disease.

The V call is TRBV7-2, the J call TRBJ1-3, with a possible D match to TRBD1 (5 bases). Per germline, CDR1 SGHTA and CDR2 FQGNSA. The CDR3 consists of 16 residues. The V end lost 2 bases, the J end lost 4 bases, and 15 bases lay between the germline ends. This CDR3 is CASSLNQGIGGNTIYF. The CDR3 DNA reads as TGTGCCAGCAGCTTAAATCAGGGAATAGGAGGAAACACCATATATTTT.

V gene TRBV6-1 combines with J gene TRBJ1-2; D unresolved. The CDR3 is 15 residues long. Trimming took 1 base from V and 5 from J, leaving 14 bases between them. Per germline, CDR1 MNHNS and CDR2 SASEGT. CDR3 sequence: CASSEGLGSGYGYTF. The CDR3 DNA sequence: TGTGCCAGCAGTGAAGGCTTGGGGTCGGGGTATGGCTACACCTTC.

The rearrangement uses TRBV19 and TRBJ2-5; TRBD1 matches at 9 bases. This CDR3 has 15 amino acids. CDR1 is LNHDA, CDR2 SQIVND, per germline (reference sequence). V lost 6 bases and J lost 1; bases outside the gene matches: 6. The CDR3: CASSSTGGGQETQYF. The CDR3 DNA reads TGTGCCAGTAGCAGCACAGGGGGCGGCCAAGAGACCCAGTACTTC.

This sequence joins TRBV2 and TRBJ2-5, with 7 positions matching TRBD2. The CDR3 runs 13 residues. Germline lookup yields CDR1 SNHLY and CDR2 FYNNEI. The J segment lost 5 bases and the V segment lost 4 bases, leaving 4 bases of the junction unmatched. Written as DNA, the CDR3 is TGTGCCAGCAGTGGACTAGCTAAGGAGACCCAGTACTTC. Its translation: CASSGLAKETQYF.

CDR3 coding DNA: TGTGCCAGCAGTGTCACCGGGACAGGGGGCTTTGGCTACACCTTC. It translates to CASSVTGTGGFGYTF. The chain has TRBV27 and TRBJ1-2; 12 bases align to TRBD1. The trim removed 5 bases at V and 7 bases at J, leaving 8 bases unmatched. Germline CDR1 MNHEY, CDR2 SMNVEV (reference sequence). The CDR3 totals 15 residues.